The 15 T cell receptor beta chains below were found in one sample sequenced in a study of CD8+ T cells in alopecia areata. Once RNA had been extracted, it was reverse transcribed into cDNA to act as the sequencing template. Profiled with immunoSEQ multiplex PCR; TCRdb holds only in-frame clones, not every one. The table lists around 160,000 clones, over 80% of them singletons. Sample: CD8+ T cells sorted from blood, taken at week 0. These receptors all come from a human donor with alopecia areata.

The rearrangement uses TRBV7-9 and TRBJ2-7, with TRBD1 identical over 9 bases. CDR3 size: 14 residues. The germline CDR1 and CDR2 sequences are SEHNR and FQNEAQ (reference sequence). V dropped 5 bases and J dropped 4; count of bases not matched to a gene: 6. The CDR3, as DNA: TGTGCCAGCAGCCCCCGGGACAGGGAGTACGAGCAGTACTTC. This sequence encodes CASSPRDREYEQYF. Filled out from reference TRBV7-9 and TRBJ2-7, the complete variable domain reads DTGVSQNPRHKITKRGQNVTFRCDPISEHNRLYWYRQTLGQGPEFLTYFQNEAQLEKSRLLSDRFSAERPKGSFSTLEIQRTEQGDSAMYLCASSPRDREYEQYFGPGTRLTVT.

The chain has TRBV29-1 and TRBJ2-7, with D possibly TRBD2 on 7 matching bases. This CDR3 has 13 amino acids. Germline-derived CDR1 and CDR2 are SQVTM and ANQGSEA. Trimming stripped 4 bases from V and 2 bases from J, with 12 bases between. CDR3 nucleotide sequence: TGCAGCGTTGGGGAGGGACATACCTACGAGCAGTACTTC. Translated, it gives CSVGEGHTYEQYF.

This clone occurred once. This rearrangement joins TRBV9 to TRBJ2-1; D gene ambiguous. Between the trimmed V and J ends, which lost 4 bases and 6 bases, there was a span of 11 bases. Germline CDR1 SGDLS, CDR2 YYNGEE. The length of the CDR3 is 13 residues. Written as DNA, the CDR3 is TGTGCCAGCAGCCCCCCCCGTGGCAATGAGCAGTTCTTC. Protein: CASSPPRGNEQFF.

The rearrangement uses TRBV29-1 and TRBJ2-1; D is uncertain. Germline V gene sequence: CDR1 SQVTM, CDR2 ANQGSEA. There are 16 residues in the CDR3. V lost 0 bases and J lost 0, with 12 bases in between. The CDR3 DNA reads TGCAGCGTTGAAGATCGCGGTGACCTCTCCTACAATGAGCAGTTCTTC. As protein: CSVEDRGDLSYNEQFF.

The chain has TRBV7-9 and TRBJ2-4; no clear D gene. V lost 5 bases, J lost 0 bases, and 8 bases lay in between. Germline CDR1 and CDR2: SEHNR and FQNEAQ (reference sequence). The CDR3 is 14 residues long. The CDR3 protein is CASSHPLAKNIQYF. CDR3 DNA sequence: TGTGCCAGCAGCCACCCCTTAGCCAAAAACATTCAGTACTTC. Variable domain in full (rest from reference TRBV7-9 and TRBJ2-4): DTGVSQNPRHKITKRGQNVTFRCDPISEHNRLYWYRQTLGQGPEFLTYFQNEAQLEKSRLLSDRFSAERPKGSFSTLEIQRTEQGDSAMYLCASSHPLAKNIQYFGAGTRLSVL.

The chain is built from TRBV9 and TRBJ2-1; the match to TRBD1 covers 11 bases. Germline values: CDR1 SGDLS, CDR2 YYNGEE. V shed 4 bases and J 0 bases; nucleotides not matched to a gene: 3. The CDR3 has 16 amino acids. The CDR3 DNA is TGTGCCAGCAGCACCGGGACAGGGGGCTCCTACAATGAGCAGTTCTTC. Translating gives CASSTGTGGSYNEQFF.

The rearrangement uses TRBV6-4 and TRBJ2-1, with a tentative D call TRBD1 (6 bases). CDR3 length equals 14 residues. Trimming pared 5 bases from V and 5 bases from J, leaving 13 bases between. Germline CDR1 and CDR2: MRHNA and SNTAGT. This CDR3 reads CASSWTDRDNEQFF. For the CDR3, the DNA is TGTGCCAGCAGTTGGACAGACAGAGACAATGAGCAGTTCTTC.

This clone was recorded once. This chain joins TRBV2 and TRBJ2-3; unclear D gene. Trimming cost V 6 bases and J 0 bases, with 10 bases left between them. The germline gives CDR1 SNHLY, CDR2 FYNNEI. The CDR3 consists of 14 residues. The CDR3 coding sequence is TGTGCCAGCAGATTGATTTCAAGCACAGATACGCAGTATTTT. This translates into CASRLISSTDTQYF.

This clone was detected only a few times. CDR3 in amino acids: CASSTVPNSNQPQHF. The CDR3 region has the DNA TGTGCCAGCAGCACGGTCCCTAATAGCAATCAGCCCCAGCATTTT. The chain is built from TRBV28 and TRBJ1-5; D remains ambiguous. Germline loops: CDR1 MDHEN, CDR2 SYDVKM. The CDR3 extends over 15 amino acids. V was trimmed by 6 bases and J by 0 bases, leaving 12 bases between them. The entire variable domain, with the rest obtained from reference TRBV28 and TRBJ1-5, is as follows: DVKVTQSSRYLVKRTGEKVFLECVQDMDHENMFWYRQDPGLGLRLIYFSYDVKMKEKGDIPEGYSVSREKKERFSLILESASTNQTSMYLCASSTVPNSNQPQHFGDGTRLSIL.

This clone has a single count. The V call is TRBV6-5, the J call TRBJ2-7; the D gene is possibly TRBD1 (6 bases). Germline loops: CDR1 MNHEY, CDR2 SVGAGI. The CDR3 is 13 residues long. Deletions cut 2 bases from V and 2 bases from J, with 7 bases between. CDR3 bases: TGTGCCAGCAGTTACGGACAGCCCTACGAGCAGTACTTC. It yields the protein CASSYGQPYEQYF.

J is TRBJ2-2 and V is TRBV27, with TRBD2 identical over 7 bases. Trimming cost V 4 bases and J 7 bases; bases outside gene matches: 12. CDR3 size: 16 residues. Germline V gene sequence: CDR1 MNHEY, CDR2 SMNVEV (reference sequence). CDR3 protein: CASSSPSRTRGGELFF. CDR3 DNA sequence: TGTGCCAGCAGTTCCCCAAGTAGGACTAGAGGCGGGGAGCTGTTTTTT.

In this sample, this clone turned up a few times. The chain links TRBV2 to TRBJ1-3, with TRBD1 as a possible D gene (5 bases). V dropped 4 bases and J dropped 0 bases, with 13 bases sitting between them. This CDR3 is 16 amino acids long. CDR1 and CDR2 (germline): SNHLY, FYNNEI. In DNA, the CDR3 is TGTGCCAGCAGTGGGTGGGACCCAAACTCTGGAAACACCATATATTTT. Protein sequence: CASSGWDPNSGNTIYF.

This chain's CDR3 is CSIETSGGITDTQYF. The CDR3 DNA is TGCAGCATCGAGACTAGCGGGGGGATCACAGATACGCAGTATTTT. The chain links TRBV29-1 to TRBJ2-3, with 13 bases identical to TRBD2. Germline loops: CDR1 SQVTM, CDR2 ANQGSEA. The trim removed 8 bases at V and 2 bases at J, leaving 7 bases unmatched. The CDR3 is 15 amino acids.

On this clone itself: The identical CDR3 is also encoded by other nucleotide sequences in the sample. The chain combines TRBV6-5 with TRBJ2-1; no firm D call. This CDR3 region has 12 residues. V shed 7 bases and J shed 4 bases, with 8 bases lying between them. CDR1 is MNHEY and CDR2 is SVGAGI in the germline V gene. Here the CDR3 reads CASIGSYNEQFF. CDR3 sequence (DNA): TGTGCCAGCATCGGTTCTTACAATGAGCAGTTCTTC.

The chain combines TRBV27 with TRBJ2-1; 7 nucleotides match TRBD2. With V trimmed by 2 bases and J by 8 bases, 3 bases remained unmatched. The germline gives CDR1 MNHEY, CDR2 SMNVEV (reference sequence). The CDR3 contains 13 residues. The CDR3 region is CASSLVGGDEQFF. CDR3 sequence (DNA): TGTGCCAGCAGTTTAGTGGGGGGGGATGAGCAGTTCTTC.